These 6 T cell receptor beta chains came from one sample sequenced in a study of T cell changes during pregnancy in multiple sclerosis (dated by TCRdb to between 2018 and 2020). Receptor libraries were prepared by the immunoSEQ multiplex PCR assay. Held by TCRdb, this immuneACCESS table contains in-frame sequences only and omits some clones. Under half of the omission traces to an unresolved V gene where checked; the cause of the rest is unknown. The sample profile shows about 60,000 clones; around 93% of them were found once. About 0.93% of the sample rests with the top ten. The input for sequencing was peripheral blood, taken in the first trimester of pregnancy. The receptors come from a female donor with multiple sclerosis, enrolled in a pregnancy study.

This rearrangement joins TRBV5-8 to TRBJ1-2; perhaps TRBD1 as D (6 bases). The germline V gene encodes CDR1 SGHTS and CDR2 YDEGEE. V gave up 1 base and J gave up 4 bases, with 14 bases separating them. This CDR3 contains 15 residues. The CDR3 nucleotides read TGTGCCAGCAGCTTGTTAGGACAGATGCTCTATGGCTACACCTTC. This gives the protein CASSLLGQMLYGYTF.

This chain links TRBV4-2 with TRBJ2-4, with 7 bases fitting TRBD1. The V gene end was trimmed by 4 bases and the J gene end by 2 bases; junction bases not matched to a gene: 17. The CDR3 is 19 residues long. Germline CDR1 and CDR2: LGHNA and YNFKEQ. CDR3 region: CASSPGNQWDRRTKNIQYF. The CDR3 nucleotides are TGTGCCAGCAGCCCAGGTAATCAGTGGGACAGAAGGACCAAAAACATTCAGTACTTC.

J is TRBJ1-5 and V is TRBV6-4; no clear D. CDR1 MRHNA and CDR2 SNTAGT come from the germline V gene. CDR3 length equals 14 residues. With 0 bases removed from V and 7 bases from J, the gap between germline ends came to 10 bases. For the CDR3, the DNA is TGTGCCAGCAGTGACTCCAGGCCTAACCAGCCCCAGCATTTT. It yields the protein CASSDSRPNQPQHF.

This clone was seen more than once but under ten times. Here the CDR3 reads CASSLAGRSGVGNEQFF. In DNA form, the CDR3 reads TGTGCCAGCAGCTTAGCGGGGCGGAGCGGGGTAGGGAATGAGCAGTTCTTC. V usage is TRBV7-8 and J usage is TRBJ2-1, with 7 bases fitting TRBD2. The CDR3 has 17 residues. J gave up 7 bases and V 0 bases, and 12 bases lay outside the gene matches. Germline-derived CDR1 and CDR2 are SGHVS and FQNEAQ.

J is TRBJ1-5 and V is TRBV4-3, with D possibly matching TRBD1 (6 bases). Germline V CDR1 and CDR2: LGHNA, YSLEER. Trimming cost V 1 base and J 6 bases, with 13 bases left between them. The CDR3 length is 15 residues. The CDR3 reads CASSQGAGQPQPQHF. The CDR3 nucleotides are TGCGCCAGCAGCCAAGGCGCCGGACAGCCTCAGCCCCAGCATTTT.

The chain links TRBV19 to TRBJ1-5; maybe TRBD1 (6 bases). CDR1 LNHDA and CDR2 SQIVND come from the germline V gene (reference sequence). There are 17 residues in the CDR3. V lost 6 bases and J lost 3, with 21 bases in between. In DNA, the CDR3 is TGTGCCAGTAGCCTGACGAGGGGGGGAATGGACAATCAGCCCCAGCATTTT. This sequence encodes CASSLTRGGMDNQPQHF.